This T cell receptor beta chain was documented in a study of tumor and adjacent non-tumor tissue in lung cancer. For the study at large: The patients, 10 men and five or six women, were roughly 30 to 80 with stage I to III disease. General study findings and limits: Compared with tumor, normal lung showed significantly lower TCR diversity. Shorter survival was associated with higher TCR diversity in tumors. Tumor repertoires had a smaller top 100 clone share than normal lung.

Note on this clonotype: Its target is unknown. The junction does not match germline at one end; this may be a read error.

A modified ARM-PCR protocol with three rounds of nested PCR amplified TCRbeta. Using its own MiXCR run on the multiplex PCR reads, TCRdb lists one record per CDR3 protein. The top ten hold less than 25% of the sample, which has some 200,000 distinct CDR3 sequences, 70% to 75% seen once. RNA was extracted from bulk tissue without any cell sorting. The V gene's germline CDR1 is SGHNT and CDR2 YYREEE (reference sequence). This CDR3 is 16 amino acids long. Sequenced input: lung tumor tissue. The TCR was taken from a man aged 60 to 75 with non-small cell lung cancer. This chain connects TRBV5-4 to TRBJ2-2, with D unresolved. CDR3 residues: CASSLMAVHNTWELFF. The CDR3 DNA reads as TGTGCCAGCAGCTTGATGGCGGTACACAACACCTGGGAGCTGTTTTTT.